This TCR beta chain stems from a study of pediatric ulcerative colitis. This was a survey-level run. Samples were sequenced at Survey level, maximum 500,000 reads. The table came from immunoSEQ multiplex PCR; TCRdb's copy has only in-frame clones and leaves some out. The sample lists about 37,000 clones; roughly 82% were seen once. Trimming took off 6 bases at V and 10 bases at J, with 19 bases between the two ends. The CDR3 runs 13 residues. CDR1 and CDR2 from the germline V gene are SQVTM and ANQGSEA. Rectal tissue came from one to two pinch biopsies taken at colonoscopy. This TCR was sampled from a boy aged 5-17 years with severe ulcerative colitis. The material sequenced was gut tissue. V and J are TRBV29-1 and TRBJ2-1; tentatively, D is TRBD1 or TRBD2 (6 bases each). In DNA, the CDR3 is TGCAGCGTGGGGGGCCGACCCCTCGGGGAGCAGTTCTTC. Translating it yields CSVGGRPLGEQFF.